This T cell receptor beta chain was captured in a study of T-cell memory formation after mild COVID-19 (dated by TCRdb to about 2021). In terms of the full investigation: TCR sequence clusters from the two donors were largely donor specific. In two donors, T-cell clones that expanded and contracted after mild COVID-19 were followed by sequencing TCRalpha and TCRbeta repertoires longitudinally. Two young, previously healthy adult volunteers made up the cohort, one male and one female.

A few counts support this clonotype. Its antigen remains unidentified. Nothing much larger sits one base from this clone, and base qualities are not available. Sequenced on an Illumina NovaSeq 6000. cDNA libraries for TCRalpha and TCRbeta were prepared by 5'RACE using constant-segment primers, with sample barcodes and unique molecular identifiers added. Trizol reagent was used to extract RNA from every sample. Amplification of the libraries took two PCR steps, and the second step added a second sample barcode plus Illumina TruSeq adapters. Sequencing of libraries was performed on an Illumina NovaSeq with 2 x 150 bp paired-end reads. The paper's processing steps were these. The reads were demultiplexed and collapsed into UMI-guided consensus sequences using migec v1.2.7. Using mixcr v2.1.11, UMI consensuses were aligned to TRA and TRB V and J templates and then assembled into clonotypes. Clonotypes were classified as expanded or contracted when called significant by both edgeR and NoisET, with noise models trained on biological replicates. For edgeR calls, the thresholds were a false discovery rate-adjusted p below 0.01 and a log2 fold-change of 1. PCA with hierarchical clustering of max-normalized trajectories of the 1000 most abundant clonotypes was used as exploratory dynamics analysis. Separately sequenced CD4+ and CD8+ repertoires were used to assign the CD4 or CD8 phenotype of responding clones. In-frame beta chains were kept once TCRdb had trimmed the public reads at Q25 with fastp and called clones with MiXCR. CDR3 protein sequences are deduplicated, and each keeps its most common genes and DNA. V and J calls and clone size were set by TCRdb, not the authors. A total of hundreds of thousands of distinct CDR3 sequences appear in this sample, around 20% of them only once. The ten top clones hold roughly an eighth of the sample.

Ficoll-Paque density gradient centrifugation was used to isolate PBMCs. General study outcomes and caveats: Clones contracting from day 15 to 85 had balanced CD4/CD8 phenotypes, while a second wave expanding from day 15 to 37 was biased towards CD4+. Contracting CD4+ clones turned up mainly in the CM and EM memory subsets, whereas EMRA was where CD8+ clones were enriched. The study included only a couple of mild cases, and larger cohorts that include severe cases with pre-infection samples were judged to be necessary. The detection of some responding clones in pre-infection memory suggests that pre-existing cross-reactive memory T cells joined the SARS-CoV-2 response. Whether the second-wave clones peaking on day 37 were SARS-CoV-2 specific was not confirmed.

From a lookup of the germline V gene, CDR1 and CDR2 are MNHNS and SASEGT. The CDR3 contains 16 residues, cysteine and phenylalanine counted. This entry keeps only the CDR3 DNA: 48 bases, framed from base 1. V is cut back by 7 bases and J by 8 bases, with 12 bases in the junction unmatched. The sequence was collected from an adult woman who had mild COVID-19 (a few samples of this study predate the infection). The sample titles of this study are shuffled in the database, so cell type and time point are left out; the donor was told from shared clones. Sequencing was performed on PBMCs or a T cell subset sorted from them (not recorded which). Here the chain combines TRBV6-1 and TRBJ1-5, and 12 junction bases match TRBD1. For the CDR3, the sequence is CASKPGQGAMGEPQHF. The bases read TGTGCCAGCAAGCCGGGACAGGGGGCAATGGGGGAGCCCCAGCATTTT.